This TCR beta chain originates from a study of OX40 agonist ivuxolimab in advanced cancers. Study at large: The eligibility criteria allowed prior anti-PD-1, anti-PD-L1 or anti-CTLA-4 therapy, and approximately 38% had some.

The data were produced by immunoSEQ multiplex PCR, yet TCRdb's version contains in-frame clones alone and is incomplete. The sample yields 130,000 or so clones, under 95% seen once. CDR1 is MDHEN, CDR2 SYDVKM, per germline. V lost 4 bases to trimming and J lost 0 bases, with 10 bases between them. CDR3 length: 16 amino acids. The sequences come from CD4+ or CD8+ T cells sorted from blood, collected in a trial of the OX40 agonist ivuxolimab. The chain uses TRBV28 and TRBJ1-6, with D unresolved. The TCR sequence derives from an adult with an advanced solid tumor such as melanoma, head and neck, liver or kidney cancer. Here the CDR3 DNA reads TGTGCCAGCAGTTCATCCGTTAGCTCCTATAATTCACCCCTCCACTTT. It specifies CASSSSVSSYNSPLHF.